This T cell receptor beta chain was obtained from a study of cytomegalovirus exposure and HLA in healthy donors. Findings and limits, study-wide: Most TCR beta V segments were productive about 90% or about 30% of the time in an earlier analysis. Three chains tied to CMV proved CMV antigen-specific in vitro. Judged likely to be a sequencing artifact was a cluster of highly shared sequence variants.

Donors sampled were nominally healthy, though unrecorded immune exposures were likely. As to this clone: What it binds is unknown.

Germline values: CDR1 MDHEN, CDR2 SYDVKM. Trimming took off 6 bases at V and 5 bases at J, with 14 bases between the two ends. The CDR3 runs to 14 residues. 60 Vbeta and 13 Jbeta primers were used in PCR. This table comes from immunoSEQ multiplex PCR, and its TCRdb copy is limited to in-frame clones, with some not included. The data contain approximately 90,000 clones, roughly two thirds of them singletons. J is TRBJ2-1 and V is TRBV28, with a weak D call TRBD1 (5 bases). This TCR came from a young woman in good health and CMV-seronegative. Sequencing input: PBMCs. CDR3 DNA: TGTGCCAGCAGCCCAGCCCAGGGCCACAATGAGCAGTTCTTC. Amino acids: CASSPAQGHNEQFF. Supplemented by reference TRBV28 and TRBJ2-1, the full variable domain reads DVKVTQSSRYLVKRTGEKVFLECVQDMDHENMFWYRQDPGLGLRLIYFSYDVKMKEKGDIPEGYSVSREKKERFSLILESASTNQTSMYLCASSPAQGHNEQFFGPGTRLTVL.